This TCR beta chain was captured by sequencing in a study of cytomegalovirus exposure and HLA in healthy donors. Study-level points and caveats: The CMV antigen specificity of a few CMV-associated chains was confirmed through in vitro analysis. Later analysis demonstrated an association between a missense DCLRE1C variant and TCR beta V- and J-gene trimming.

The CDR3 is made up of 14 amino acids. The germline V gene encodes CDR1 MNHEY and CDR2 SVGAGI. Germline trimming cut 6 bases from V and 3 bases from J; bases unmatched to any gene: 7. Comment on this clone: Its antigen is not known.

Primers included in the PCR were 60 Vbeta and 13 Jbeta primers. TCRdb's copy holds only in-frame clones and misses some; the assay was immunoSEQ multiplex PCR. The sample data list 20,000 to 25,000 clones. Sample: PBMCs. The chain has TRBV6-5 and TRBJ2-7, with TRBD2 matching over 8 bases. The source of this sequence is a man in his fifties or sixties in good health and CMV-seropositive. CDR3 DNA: TGTGCCAGCAGGCCGGGGGGGAACAACTACGAGCAGTACTTC. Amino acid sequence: CASRPGGNNYEQYF.